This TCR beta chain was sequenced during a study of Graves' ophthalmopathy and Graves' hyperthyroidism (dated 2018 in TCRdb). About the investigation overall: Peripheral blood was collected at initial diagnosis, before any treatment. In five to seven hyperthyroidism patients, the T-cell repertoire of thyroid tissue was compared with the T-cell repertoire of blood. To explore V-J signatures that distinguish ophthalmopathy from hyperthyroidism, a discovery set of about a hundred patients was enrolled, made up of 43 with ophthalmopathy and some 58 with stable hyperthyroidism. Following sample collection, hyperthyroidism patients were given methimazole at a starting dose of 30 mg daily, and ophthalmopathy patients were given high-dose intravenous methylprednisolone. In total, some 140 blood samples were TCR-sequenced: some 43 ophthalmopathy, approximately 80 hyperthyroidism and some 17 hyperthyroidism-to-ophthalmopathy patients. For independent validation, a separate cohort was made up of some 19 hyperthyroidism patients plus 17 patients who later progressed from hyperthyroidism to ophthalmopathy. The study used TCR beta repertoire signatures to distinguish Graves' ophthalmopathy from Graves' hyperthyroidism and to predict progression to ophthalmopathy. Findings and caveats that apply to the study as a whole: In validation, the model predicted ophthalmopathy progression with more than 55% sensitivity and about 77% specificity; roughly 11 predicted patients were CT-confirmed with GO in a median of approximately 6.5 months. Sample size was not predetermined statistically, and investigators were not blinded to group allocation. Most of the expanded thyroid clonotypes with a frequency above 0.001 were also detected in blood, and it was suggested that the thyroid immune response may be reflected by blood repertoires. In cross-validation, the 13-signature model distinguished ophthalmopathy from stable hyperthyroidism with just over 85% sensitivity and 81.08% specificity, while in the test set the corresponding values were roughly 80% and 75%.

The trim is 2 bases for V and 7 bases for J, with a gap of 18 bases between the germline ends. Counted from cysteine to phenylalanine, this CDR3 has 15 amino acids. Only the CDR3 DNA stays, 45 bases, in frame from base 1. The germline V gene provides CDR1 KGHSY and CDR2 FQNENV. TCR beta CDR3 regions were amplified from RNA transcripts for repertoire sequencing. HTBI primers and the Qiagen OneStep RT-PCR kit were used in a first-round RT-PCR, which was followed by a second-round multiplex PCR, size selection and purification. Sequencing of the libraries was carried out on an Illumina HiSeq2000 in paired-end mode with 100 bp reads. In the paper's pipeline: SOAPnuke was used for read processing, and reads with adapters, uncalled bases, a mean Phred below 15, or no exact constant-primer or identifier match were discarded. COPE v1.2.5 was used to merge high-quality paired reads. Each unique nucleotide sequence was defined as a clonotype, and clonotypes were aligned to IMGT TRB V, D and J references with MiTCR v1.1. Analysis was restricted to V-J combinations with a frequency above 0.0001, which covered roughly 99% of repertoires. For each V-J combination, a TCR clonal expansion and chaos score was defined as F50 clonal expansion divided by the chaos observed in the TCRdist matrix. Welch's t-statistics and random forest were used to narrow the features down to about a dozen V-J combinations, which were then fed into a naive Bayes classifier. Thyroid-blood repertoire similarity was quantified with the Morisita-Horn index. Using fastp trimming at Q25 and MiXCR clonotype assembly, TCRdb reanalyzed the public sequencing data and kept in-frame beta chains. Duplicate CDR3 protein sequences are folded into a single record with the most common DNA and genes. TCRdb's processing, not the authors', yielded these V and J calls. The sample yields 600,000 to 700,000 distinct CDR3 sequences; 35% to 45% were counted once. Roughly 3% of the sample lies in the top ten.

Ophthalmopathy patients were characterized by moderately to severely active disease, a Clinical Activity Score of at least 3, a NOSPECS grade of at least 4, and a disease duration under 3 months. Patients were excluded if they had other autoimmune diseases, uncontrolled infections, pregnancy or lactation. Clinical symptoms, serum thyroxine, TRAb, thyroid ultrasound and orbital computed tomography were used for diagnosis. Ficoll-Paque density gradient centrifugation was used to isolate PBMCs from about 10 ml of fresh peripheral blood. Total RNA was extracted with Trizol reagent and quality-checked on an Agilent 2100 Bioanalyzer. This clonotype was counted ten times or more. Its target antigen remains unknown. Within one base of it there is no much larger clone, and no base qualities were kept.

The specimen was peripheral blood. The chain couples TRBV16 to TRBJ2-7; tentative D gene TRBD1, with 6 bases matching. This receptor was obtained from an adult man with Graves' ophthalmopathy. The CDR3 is CASSQNTGPLGEQYF. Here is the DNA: TGTGCCAGCAGCCAAAACACAGGGCCACTTGGGGAGCAGTACTTC.